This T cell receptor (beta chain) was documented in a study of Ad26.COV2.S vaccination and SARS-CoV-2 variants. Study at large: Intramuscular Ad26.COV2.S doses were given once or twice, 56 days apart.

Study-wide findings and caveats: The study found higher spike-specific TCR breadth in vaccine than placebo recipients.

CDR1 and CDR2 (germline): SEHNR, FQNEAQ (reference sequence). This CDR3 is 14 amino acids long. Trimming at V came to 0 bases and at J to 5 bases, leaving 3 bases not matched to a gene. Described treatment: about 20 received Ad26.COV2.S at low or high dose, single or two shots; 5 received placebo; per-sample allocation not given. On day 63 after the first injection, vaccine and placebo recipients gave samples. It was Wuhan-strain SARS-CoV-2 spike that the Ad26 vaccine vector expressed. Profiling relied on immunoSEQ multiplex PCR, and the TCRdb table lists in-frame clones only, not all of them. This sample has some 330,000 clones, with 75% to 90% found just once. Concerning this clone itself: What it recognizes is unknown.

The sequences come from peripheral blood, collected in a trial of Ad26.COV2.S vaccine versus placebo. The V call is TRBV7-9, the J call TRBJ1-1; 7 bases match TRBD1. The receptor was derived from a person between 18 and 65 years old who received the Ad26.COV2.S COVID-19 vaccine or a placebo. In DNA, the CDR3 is TGTGCCAGCAGCTTAGCCAGACAGGGAACTGAAGCTTTCTTT. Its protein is CASSLARQGTEAFF.